This T cell receptor (beta chain) appears in the sequencing data of a study of T cell responses to AZD1222 COVID-19 vaccine. With respect to this clone: Its target is not known.

Study-level findings and limits: Following two doses of AZD1222, Spike-specific TCR breadth and depth rose.

Data came from immunoSEQ multiplex PCR; TCRdb stores just in-frame clones and leaves some out. The data show roughly 97,000 clones, about 89% seen once. Germline CDR1 SGDLS, CDR2 YYNGEE. With 4 bases removed from V and 6 bases from J, the gap between germline ends came to 22 bases. The CDR3 covers 16 residues. This specimen consisted of peripheral blood, obtained 28 days after the second dose of the MenACWY control vaccine. The clonotype comes from an adult who received the MenACWY meningococcal vaccine as a control. The J gene is TRBJ1-2, the V gene TRBV9, with D maybe TRBD1 (5 bases). The CDR3 is CASSSGDLAGSNGYTF. The CDR3 DNA reads as TGTGCCAGCAGCTCTGGGGACTTGGCAGGGTCCAATGGCTACACCTTC.